The present entry profiles one T cell receptor beta chain with its context. Its antigen remains unknown. With 5 bases removed from V and 1 base from J, the gap between germline ends came to 20 bases. The CDR3 runs to 17 residues. Germline CDR1 is SEHNR and CDR2 is FQNEAQ (reference sequence). Time point reported: newly diagnosed GD, antithyroid drugs for less than 3 months. The authors made the TCR library using RNA they extracted from PBMCs. These data belong to a study of regulatory T cells in long-lasting Graves disease. Study context: Graves' patients diagnosed newly had used antithyroid drugs under 3 months.

Sequencing libraries for TCR beta were prepared with iRepertoire HTBI primers and Arm-PCR of CDR3 regions. Original methodology: Spanning all samples, the identified segments comprised about 62 TRBV and around 13 TRBJ. MiXCR, run by TCRdb on the multiplex PCR reads, gives a single entry per CDR3 protein. Clone size and V and J calls follow TCRdb, not the original study. The sample has over 400,000 distinct CDR3 sequences, about 14% seen once. Study-level results: There were preferences for TRBV28, TRBJ1-2 and TRBJ2-5 in persistent disease. Fewer public clonotypes were shared by new patients (around 970) than by persistent patients (about 2,700).

These sequences were also reported in another study, on T cells in Graves' hyperthyroidism and ophthalmopathy.

The J gene is TRBJ1-2, the V gene TRBV7-9, with D possibly TRBD1 on 5 matching bases. This material consisted of peripheral blood mononuclear cells (PBMCs), taken at new diagnosis, from a patient treated with antithyroid drugs. The sequence was collected from a woman aged 50 to 60 with Graves disease. The CDR3 sequence: CASSPRPSDSHNYGYTF. In DNA, the CDR3 is TGTGCCAGCAGCCCCCGACCCAGCGACAGCCATAACTATGGCTACACCTTC.